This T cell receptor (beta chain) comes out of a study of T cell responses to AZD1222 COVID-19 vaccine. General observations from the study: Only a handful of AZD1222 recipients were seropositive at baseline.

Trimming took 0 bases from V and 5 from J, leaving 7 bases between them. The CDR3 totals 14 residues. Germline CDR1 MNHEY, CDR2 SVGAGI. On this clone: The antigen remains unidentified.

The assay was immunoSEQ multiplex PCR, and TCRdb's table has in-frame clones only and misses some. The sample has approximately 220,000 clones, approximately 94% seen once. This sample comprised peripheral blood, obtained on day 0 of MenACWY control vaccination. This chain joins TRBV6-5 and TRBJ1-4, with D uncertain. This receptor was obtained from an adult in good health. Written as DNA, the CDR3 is TGTGCCAGCAGTTACTCCCTCGGAAATGAAAAACTGTTTTTT. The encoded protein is CASSYSLGNEKLFF.